What follows describes a single T cell receptor (beta chain). The CDR3 runs 13 residues. Trimming took off 3 bases at V and 8 bases at J, with 13 bases between the two ends. Germline CDR1 is MNHEY and CDR2 is SMNVEV (reference sequence). Clones were read by immunoSEQ multiplex PCR, and TCRdb kept only the in-frame ones, dropping some. The data show 250,000 or so clones, approximately 80% seen once. This sample was taken from a study of blood T cell repertoires in COVID-19. In the study overall: The samples span acute and convalescent COVID-19 from the United States, Italy and Spain. Sources were T cells, B-cell-depleted T cells, or PBMCs; the material itself was cDNA or gDNA.

J is TRBJ1-1 and V is TRBV27, with a weak D call TRBD1 (5 bases). The sample consisted of peripheral blood. The source is a man in his forties who had recovered from COVID-19. CDR3 bases: TGTGCCAGCAGTTTGAGTTCAGGGTTGGAAGCTTTCTTT. Amino acids: CASSLSSGLEAFF.